Listed below are T cell receptor beta chains from one sample, sequenced in a study of regulatory T cells in long-lasting Graves disease. TCRdb analysed the multiplex PCR reads with MiXCR anew, one entry per CDR3 protein. This repertoire shows about 440,000 distinct CDR3 sequences, roughly 15% found once; its top ten account for around 10%. The sample was also reused in another study, on T cells in Graves' hyperthyroidism and ophthalmopathy.

The specimen comprised peripheral blood mononuclear cells (PBMCs), sampled at new diagnosis, from a patient treated with antithyroid drugs. The receptors stem from a woman aged 25 to 39 with Graves disease. The CDR3 runs from the conserved cysteine through the conserved F or W. A D gene is named only where the DNA matches it firmly. Only part of the rows carry a size: once, few, many, or a class if the clone is expanded.

j_gene	d_gene	v_gene	abundance	CDR3nt	CDR3aa
TRBJ1-3	.	TRBV20-1	once	TGCAGTGCTAGTCGGGGTACCGGAAACACCATATATTTT	CSASRGTGNTIYF
TRBJ2-1	.	TRBV2	.	TGTGCCAGTGGACTGCACAATGAGCAGTTCTTC	CASGLHNEQFF
TRBJ2-2	.	TRBV29-1	many	TGCAGCGTGACCCGAAGGGGAGCCGGGGAGCTGTTTTTT	CSVTRRGAGELFF
TRBJ1-2	.	TRBV6-1	many	TGTGCCAGTAGACAGGAGTCTCGTGGCTACACCTTC	CASRQESRGYTF
TRBJ2-4	TRBD1	TRBV6-1	few	TGTGCCAGCAGCCCTTCGGACAGGGCATTAAAAAACATTCAGTACTTC	CASSPSDRALKNIQYF
TRBJ2-7	TRBD2	TRBV20-1	few	TGCAGTGCTAGAGACGGACTAGCGGTCAGGCCCTACGAGCAGTACTTC	CSARDGLAVRPYEQYF
TRBJ1-2	.	TRBV28	few	TGTGCCAGCAGTCACGGACGGAACTATGGCTACACCTTC	CASSHGRNYGYTF
TRBJ2-5	TRBD1	TRBV12-3/TRBV12-4	.	TGTGCCAGCAGTTTGGGACAGGGGGAAAGCCTAGAGACCCAGTACTTC	CASSLGQGESLETQYF
TRBJ1-4	TRBD1	TRBV13	many	TGTGCCAGCAGCTTAGGCCAATTACAGGGGGAAAAACTGTTTTTT	CASSLGQLQGEKLFF
TRBJ2-1	TRBD2	TRBV27	.	TGTGCCAGCAGTCCGACCCCTATCGGGAGGGGTTTGAGTAATGAGCAGTTCTTC	CASSPTPIGRGLSNEQFF
TRBJ1-1	.	TRBV5-8	many	TGTGCCAGCAGCTTTAGGGGGAGGAACACTGAAGCTTTCTTT	CASSFRGRNTEAFF
TRBJ2-1	.	TRBV19	.	TGTGCCAGTAGTATGGTCGGGCGAACCTACAATGAGCAGTTCTTC	CASSMVGRTYNEQFF
TRBJ2-1	.	TRBV24-1	many	TGTGCCACCAGTGATTTGGGCGGCCAGAATGAGCAGTTCTTC	CATSDLGGQNEQFF
TRBJ2-7	TRBD2	TRBV2	many	TGTGCCAGCCTCAGGTCCCTGGCTCCAGCGAGCACTAGCGGATCCTACGAGCAGTACTTC	CASLRSLAPASTSGSYEQYF
TRBJ1-1	.	TRBV18	many	TGTGCCAGCTCACTACGGCGGGCGGCGTACACTGAAGCTTTCTTT	CASSLRRAAYTEAFF
TRBJ2-3	TRBD2	TRBV7-2	many	TGTGCCAGCAGCTACCTGGGACTAGCGGAGAGGGATACGCAGTATTTT	CASSYLGLAERDTQYF
TRBJ2-1	.	TRBV19	.	TGTGCCAGTAGTATAGGGGGCACCCCCAATGAGCAGTTCTTC	CASSIGGTPNEQFF
TRBJ2-7	TRBD1	TRBV20-1	many	TGCAGTGCTAGTAGGACAGGCTCCTACGAGCAGTACTTC	CSASRTGSYEQYF
TRBJ1-2	.	TRBV3-1	many	TGTGCCAGCAGCCAAGACTTGGGGCATGACTTCTATGGCTACACCTTC	CASSQDLGHDFYGYTF
TRBJ2-7	TRBD2	TRBV12-3/TRBV12-4	many	TGTGCCAGCAGTGACCTAGCGGGAACCTCCTACGAGCAGTACTTC	CASSDLAGTSYEQYF
TRBJ2-4	.	TRBV3-1	many	TGTGCCAGCAGCCAAGAGGGGGACGACATTCAGTACTTC	CASSQEGDDIQYF
TRBJ2-5	.	TRBV3-1	many	TGTGCCAGCAGCCAGAAGGGGCTACAAGAGACCCAGTACTTC	CASSQKGLQETQYF
TRBJ1-2	.	TRBV12-3/TRBV12-4	.	TGTGCCAGCAGTTTGTCTTTAAGAAACTATGGCTACACCTTC	CASSLSLRNYGYTF
TRBJ2-1	.	TRBV12-3/TRBV12-4	.	TGTGCCAGCAGTTCCCCCAAGGGTGGCCGGGTGGGGGATGAGCAGTTCTTC	CASSSPKGGRVGDEQFF
TRBJ1-5	TRBD1	TRBV20-1	many	TGCAGTGCTACGACAGGGGGAGGCAATCAGCCCCAGCATTTT	CSATTGGGNQPQHF
TRBJ1-2	.	TRBV29-1	few	TGCAGCGTTGAAGATTTCTCCGGGCCCGGAGATGGCTACACCTTC	CSVEDFSGPGDGYTF
TRBJ1-1	.	TRBV6-1	many	TGTGCCAGCACCCCCGGGAGGGTGGGGACTGAAGCTTTCTTT	CASTPGRVGTEAFF
TRBJ2-2	.	TRBV4-3	.	TGCGCCAGCAGCCAACGACCCGGGACACTGAACACCGGGGAGCTGTTTTTT	CASSQRPGTLNTGELFF
TRBJ1-2	.	TRBV7-9	many	TGTGCCAGCAGCTCCCCACGGACGGGCTACACCTTC	CASSSPRTGYTF
TRBJ2-2	TRBD1	TRBV11-2	many	TGTGCCAGCAGCTCGGGACAGGGAGGGGTCGGGGAGCTGTTTTTT	CASSSGQGGVGELFF
TRBJ1-2	.	TRBV4-1	.	TGCGCCAGCGGACAGCTCTATGGCTACACCTTC	CASGQLYGYTF
TRBJ2-1	TRBD2	TRBV20-1	many	TGCAGTGCCAGAAGAGAGGGACTAGCGTCACTTGAGCAGTTCTTC	CSARREGLASLEQFF
TRBJ1-2	.	TRBV20-1	many	TGCAGTGCTAGTCCCTCCGGGCGGGGGGCGGGCGGGATCAACTATGGCTACACCTTC	CSASPSGRGAGGINYGYTF
TRBJ2-7	TRBD2	TRBV29-1	.	TGCAGCGTTGAAGGGACTAGCGGCAAAAGCTCCTACGAGCAGTACTTC	CSVEGTSGKSSYEQYF
TRBJ2-3	.	TRBV6-5	.	TGTGCCAGCAGTTGGGCGGGGCTCACAGATACGCAGTATTTT	CASSWAGLTDTQYF
TRBJ2-5	.	TRBV4-1	few	TGCGCCAGCAGCCAAGATAGAGGTTCAGAGACCCAGTACTTC	CASSQDRGSETQYF
TRBJ2-1	.	TRBV19	few	TGTGCCAGTAGTATTTCAGCGTACAATGAGCAGTTCTTC	CASSISAYNEQFF
TRBJ2-7	TRBD1	TRBV6-1	.	TGTGCCAGCAATCCTCGCCGGGACAGGGTTTACGAGCAGTACTTC	CASNPRRDRVYEQYF
TRBJ2-1	TRBD2	TRBV12-3/TRBV12-4	many	TGTGCCAGCAGGCAAAGACGGGGGGGGAGCTCCTACAATGAGCAGTTCTTC	CASRQRRGGSSYNEQFF
TRBJ2-7	.	TRBV6-2/TRBV6-3	.	TGTGCCAGCAGTATGGGGACTGAAGAGCAGTACTTC	CASSMGTEEQYF
TRBJ1-6	.	TRBV11-2	many	TGTGCCAGCAGCTGGCTACAGGGCTTGGACTCACCCCTCCACTTT	CASSWLQGLDSPLHF
TRBJ2-1	TRBD2	TRBV9	.	TGTGCCAGCAGCGTAACCGATATGACTGGCGGGAGGGTAAATGAGCAGTTCTTC	CASSVTDMTGGRVNEQFF
TRBJ1-3	TRBD1	TRBV3-1	many	TGTGCCAGCAGCCCCAGGGGGCGCGAGAAGAACACCATATATTTT	CASSPRGREKNTIYF